These 6 T cell receptor beta chains came from one sample sequenced in a study of CD8+ T cells in alopecia areata. After isolation, RNA underwent reverse transcription to generate cDNA as the sequencing template. TCRdb's table, derived via immunoSEQ multiplex PCR, lists solely in-frame clones and lacks some. In the table there are more than 95,000 clones, roughly two fifths of which are singletons. Sequencing was done on a sample of CD4+ T cells sorted from blood. The receptors were gathered from a human donor with alopecia areata.

This clone was seen only a few times. The chain uses TRBV7-9 and TRBJ2-1; D call uncertain. This CDR3 is 13 amino acids long. From germline, CDR1 is SEHNR and CDR2 FQNEAQ (reference sequence). V lost 0 bases to trimming and J lost 6 bases, with 6 bases between them. CDR3 region: CASSLALGNEQFF. The CDR3 DNA sequence: TGTGCCAGCAGCTTAGCGCTTGGCAATGAGCAGTTCTTC. The whole variable domain, remainder taken from reference TRBV7-9 and TRBJ2-1, is DTGVSQNPRHKITKRGQNVTFRCDPISEHNRLYWYRQTLGQGPEFLTYFQNEAQLEKSRLLSDRFSAERPKGSFSTLEIQRTEQGDSAMYLCASSLALGNEQFFGPGTRLTVL.

This clone was seen a single time. The chain uses TRBV10-3 and TRBJ2-5; D not resolved. With 0 bases removed from V and 5 bases from J, the gap between germline ends came to 4 bases. The length of the CDR3 is 12 residues. Germline lookup yields CDR1 ENHRY and CDR2 SYGVKD. CDR3 amino acids: CAISESGETQYF. The CDR3 DNA reads TGTGCCATCAGTGAGTCCGGGGAGACCCAGTACTTC.

The DNA for the CDR3 is TGTGCCAGCGAGGGGGAGACCTCCTACGAGCAGTACTTC. Translating gives CASEGETSYEQYF. The V call is TRBV6-5, the J call TRBJ2-7, with D possibly being TRBD1 (6 bases). The CDR3 covers 13 residues. Germline V gene lookup returns CDR1 MNHEY and CDR2 SVGAGI. V was pared by 8 bases and J by 0 bases, with 11 bases between.

This clone has more than one count but fewer than ten. The chain links TRBV29-1 to TRBJ2-5, with 7 bases lining up with TRBD1. The CDR3 has 15 amino acids. Germline V gene sequence: CDR1 SQVTM, CDR2 ANQGSEA. J lost 2 bases, V lost 4 bases, and 10 bases had no gene match. The DNA of the CDR3 is TGCAGCGTTGGGAAAGGACAGGTCACTCAAGAGACCCAGTACTTC. Translating gives CSVGKGQVTQETQYF. Looking up the rest from reference TRBV29-1 and TRBJ2-5 gives the full variable domain: SAVISQKPSRDICQRGTSLTIQCQVDSQVTMMFWYRQQPGQSLTLIATANQGSEATYESGFVIDKFPISRPNLTFSTLTVSNMSPEDSSIYLCSVGKGQVTQETQYFGPGTRLLVL.

CDR3 residues: CASNSGFGRDEQFF. DNA of the CDR3: TGCGCCAGTAATTCAGGGTTCGGGAGGGATGAGCAGTTCTTC. This chain joins TRBV5-1 and TRBJ2-1, with 8 bases identical to TRBD2. Germline V gene lookup returns CDR1 SGHRS and CDR2 YFSETQ. This CDR3 is built from 14 residues. The J segment lost 8 bases and the V segment lost 8 bases, leaving 12 bases of the junction unmatched. The full variable domain, completed using reference TRBV5-1 and TRBJ2-1, is KAGVTQTPRYLIKTRGQQVTLSCSPISGHRSVSWYQQTPGQGLQFLFEYFSETQRNKGNFPGRFSGRQFSNSRSEMNVSTLELGDSALYLCASNSGFGRDEQFFGPGTRLTVL.

This sequence joins TRBV5-6 and TRBJ2-7; TRBD2 matches at 15 bases. There are 13 residues in the CDR3. The V and J ends lost 3 bases and 12 bases, in that order; junction bases with no gene match: 4. Per germline, CDR1 SGHDT and CDR2 YYEEEE. CDR3 coding DNA: TGTGCCAGCAGCTCGGGACTAGCGGGGGGTTGGTACTTC. This encodes CASSSGLAGGWYF.